This T cell receptor (beta chain) stems from a study of T cells after posttransplantation cyclophosphamide. Cyclophosphamide on days +3 and +4 followed busulfan-fludarabine conditioning and a marrow graft. With respect to this clone: The antigen is undetermined. Other nucleotide sequences from this sample produce the same CDR3.

Generated by immunoSEQ multiplex PCR, the TCRdb table keeps only in-frame clones and is missing some. The sample has thousands of clones, approximately 69% seen once. Whole-study findings and limits: Blood and skin or GI T cell repertoires showed limited TRB overlap.

The sample consisted of CD8+ T cells sorted from PBMCs, taken around 1,100 days after allogeneic stem cell transplant with posttransplant cyclophosphamide. This clonotype was obtained from a female patient in her 40s who received an allogeneic stem cell transplant from a related donor, was CMV-positive, and had no GVHD. Some T cells may be the graft donor's.

In DNA, the CDR3 is TGTGCCAGCAGCTTGGGAGACTACGAGCAGTACTTC. This codes for CASSLGDYEQYF. The genes are TRBV5-6 and TRBJ2-7; D not certain. The CDR3 sequence is 12 residues long. The V and J ends lost 0 bases and 3 bases respectively, with 4 bases between them. CDR1 and CDR2 (germline): SGHDT, YYEEEE.